This paragraph covers one T cell receptor beta chain sequence. Its cognate antigen has yet to be identified. No much larger clone is present one base from it, and per-base qualities are unavailable. This record comes from a study of T cells in tuberculosis (dated by TCRdb to 2016 to 2018). Study-wide context: The study combined CD1B tetramers and high-throughput TCR immunosequencing to characterize T cells specific for the mycobacterial lipid antigen glucose monomycolate (GMM). IGRA-negative adolescents, IGRA-positive adolescents with latent tuberculosis and adults with active tuberculosis, more than 9 per group, were compared in a South African clinical cohort.

The immunoSEQ multiplex PCR assay was used to generate TCR libraries, with TCR-beta and/or TCR-alpha/delta assays applied to each sample. The amplified TCR libraries were sequenced using the Illumina high-throughput platform. Processing in the source paper ran as follows. Clustering and dimensionality reduction were performed using pairwise TCRdist distances among GMM-specific receptors from ex vivo sorted or in vitro expanded T cells. The score assigned to each clinical repertoire was mean NN-distance, meaning the average TCRdist to the nearest 10% of tetramer-positive reference sequences. GEM TCR motif frequency was calculated as the fraction of unique TCRs that matched known GEM sequences by V/J usage and CDR3 length. Linear discriminant analysis with leave-one-out cross-validation, implemented in scikit-learn, was used to classify active tuberculosis. TCRdb limited this immuneACCESS table to in-frame rearrangements with V and J called. A share of clones is missing; checked studies link under half to unresolved V genes, and the rest is unexplained. The V and J calls and clone size come from that table; D and trimming were worked out from the DNA. Within this sample are fewer than 40,000 clones, with roughly 96% of them counted one time only. The top ten constitute 2% to 3% of the sample.

The germline V gene encodes CDR1 SGDLS and CDR2 YYNGEE. From its cysteine to its phenylalanine, the CDR3 spans 15 amino acids. The entry retains the CDR3 DNA only, 45 bases that are in frame from base 1. Cut back by 4 bases and 0 bases, the V and J ends lie 13 bases apart. The paper as a whole reports these results and caveats: Which clinical samples got chosen depended on the availability of cryopreserved specimens, and the active tuberculosis cases were adults, whereas the controls were adolescents. Smaller NN-distances were partly driven by shorter CDR3-alpha lengths in active tuberculosis patients, and statistical significance was not reached for the TCR-beta difference. Compared with IGRA-negative controls, TCR-alpha repertoires from active tuberculosis had smaller mean NN-distances to GMM-specific TCRs, which suggests that these TCRs underwent clonal expansion. An accuracy of more than 80% (AUROC approximately 0.93) was reached by a classifier using the diverse GMM-specific repertoire, compared with over 65% accuracy when GEM motif frequencies were used.

At study entry, a tuberculin skin test and the QuantiFERON-TB GOLD In-Tube IGRA were used to screen adolescents for latent tuberculosis infection. Immunosequencing was performed on unsorted cryopreserved PBMC and covered around 91,000 T cells per clinical donor on average. Eleven high schools in the Worcester region of the Western Cape, South Africa, served as enrollment sites for adolescents aged 12 to 18 years. Around 10 M. tuberculosis-infected adolescents and some ten uninfected adolescents were selected, with the two groups matched for age and sex. Adolescent PBMC were isolated from freshly drawn heparinized blood by density centrifugation and cryopreserved.

The sequence is built from TRBV9 and TRBJ1-1, with TRBD1 perhaps the D gene, on 6 matching bases. The receptor was derived from a donor between 10 and 35 years old with latent tuberculosis or without tuberculosis infection. Material: PBMCs. The DNA reads as follows: TGTGCCAGCAGCAAAACAGGGATAATGAACACTGAAGCTTTCTTT. The encoded protein is CASSKTGIMNTEAFF.